This TCR beta chain was profiled in a study of blood T cell repertoires in COVID-19. On the study more broadly: The United States, Italy and Spain were the sources of the acute and convalescent COVID-19 samples. From T cells, B-cell-depleted T cells, or PBMCs came the material, which was cDNA or gDNA.

In the source study's methods: Amplification with reference gene primers provided the estimates of nucleated cell counts. Here immunoSEQ multiplex PCR was the method, and the copy in TCRdb shows in-frame clones only, minus some. Clone size and V and J calls were adopted from that table, with D and trimming inferred from the DNA. This table holds roughly 250,000 clones, 75% to 85% found once. This clone was recorded once. The CDR3 consists of 15 residues. Unmatched junction bases numbered 13, after V lost 10 bases and J lost 2 bases. CDR1 is SEHNR and CDR2 is FQNEAQ in the germline V gene (reference sequence).

Sequenced input: peripheral blood. The chain combines TRBV7-9 with TRBJ2-7; 8 bases fit TRBD2. This clonotype was sampled from a woman aged 45 to 65 with acute or convalescent COVID-19. The CDR3 DNA follows: TGTGCCACCATAAGGAGGGGTAGCGGGACCTACGAGCAGTACTTC. It specifies CATIRRGSGTYEQYF.